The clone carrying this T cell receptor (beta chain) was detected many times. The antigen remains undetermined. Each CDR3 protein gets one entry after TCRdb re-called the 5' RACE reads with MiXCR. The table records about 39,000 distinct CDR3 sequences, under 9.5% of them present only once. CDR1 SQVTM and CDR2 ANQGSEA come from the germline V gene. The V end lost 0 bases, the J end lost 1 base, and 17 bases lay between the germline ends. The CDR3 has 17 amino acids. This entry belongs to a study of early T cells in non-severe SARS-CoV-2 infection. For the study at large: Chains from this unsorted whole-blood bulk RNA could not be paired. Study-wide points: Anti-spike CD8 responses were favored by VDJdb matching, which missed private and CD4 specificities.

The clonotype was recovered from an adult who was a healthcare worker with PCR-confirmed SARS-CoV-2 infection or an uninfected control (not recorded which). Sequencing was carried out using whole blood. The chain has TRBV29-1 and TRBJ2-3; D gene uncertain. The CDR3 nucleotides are TGCAGCGTTGAAGATAGTTCAGGCGGTAGGGGCACAGATACGCAGTATTTT. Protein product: CSVEDSSGGRGTDTQYF.